This T cell receptor (beta chain) comes out of a study of T cells in Graves' hyperthyroidism and ophthalmopathy (dated by TCRdb to the late 2010s). General notes on the study: Peripheral blood samples were taken at initial diagnosis, before any treatment was given. A discovery cohort of roughly 96 patients, about 43 with Graves' ophthalmopathy and approximately 57 with stable Graves' hyperthyroidism, was used to find distinguishing TCR V-J signatures. An independent validation cohort of fewer than 20 hyperthyroidism patients and 15 or so patients who later progressed to ophthalmopathy tested prospective prediction of ophthalmopathy. The 100 discovery patients were randomly split 7:3 into training and test sets. In addition, the study compared T-cell repertoires in thyroid tissue and in blood from about 6 Graves' hyperthyroidism patients. After sampling, hyperthyroidism patients received methimazole starting at 30 mg daily, and ophthalmopathy patients received high-dose intravenous methylprednisolone. The paper reports TCR Vbeta CDR3 sequencing of approximately 140 peripheral blood samples: under 45 ophthalmopathy, some 80 hyperthyroidism and around 17 progressor patients. Overall results and qualifications from the work: During validation, the model predicted progression to ophthalmopathy a median of approximately six months ahead of onset, with more than 55% sensitivity and about 72% specificity. Most expanded thyroid clonotypes (frequency above 0.001) were also detected in blood, a finding suggesting that blood repertoires may reflect thyroid immune responses. No statistical method was used to fix the sample size in advance, and group allocation was not hidden from the investigators. Ophthalmopathy was separated from stable hyperthyroidism by a 13 V-J signature model, with around 90% sensitivity and about 81% specificity obtained in cross-validation and 80%/75% obtained in testing.

This clonotype came up a few times. The antigen it recognizes is unknown. Base qualities are not provided; no much larger clone lies one nucleotide away. The TCR beta CDR3 regions were amplified from RNA transcripts. A first-round RT-PCR of the TCR CDR3 used the HTBI primer set with the Qiagen OneStep RT-PCR kit. Libraries were constructed in a second round of multiplex PCR, after which size selection and purification were carried out. Paired-end sequencing of the libraries was performed with 100 bp reads on an Illumina HiSeq2000. As for how the authors treated the data: SOAPnuke was used to process the raw data, removing reads that contained adapters or uncalled bases, had a mean Phred below 15, or lacked an exact match to the constant primer or identifier. COPE v1.2.5 was used to merge the high-quality paired reads, and each unique nucleotide sequence was defined as a clonotype. MiTCR v1.1 was used to align clonotypes to the IMGT TRBV, TRBD and TRBJ reference segments. The analysis included only V-J combinations with a frequency above 0.0001, which together covered 99% to 99.2% of the repertoires. The TCS score was defined as the ratio of F50 (clonal expansion) to E x V (chaos), calculated using BLOSUM62-based TCRdist between CDR3 peptides within each V-J. Welch's t-statistics and random forest reduced 500 to 550 V-J features to 10 to 15, which were used in a naive Bayes classifier (R e1071). The raw public data were reprocessed by TCRdb itself: fastp quality trimming at Q25, MiXCR clonotype calling, in-frame beta chains only. Every entry covers one CDR3 protein and lists the most common genes and DNA from its rows. The V and J calls come from TCRdb's annotation, not from the publication. For this sample there are around 300,000 distinct CDR3 sequences; about an eighth appear just once. The ten largest clones represent almost 35% of the sample.

Ophthalmopathy patients had moderately to severely active disease, with a Clinical Activity Score of 3 or more, a NOSPECS grade of 4 or more, and a disease duration of less than 3 months. The study excluded patients with uncontrolled infections, other autoimmune diseases, pregnancy or lactation. Diagnoses were established on the basis of clinical symptoms, serum thyroxine and TRAb, thyroid ultrasound, and orbital computed tomography. Ficoll-Paque density gradient centrifugation was used to isolate PBMCs from around 10 ml of fresh peripheral blood. Total RNA was extracted using Trizol reagent, and RNA quality was assessed on an Agilent 2100 Bioanalyzer. The CDR3 covers 13 residues, taking in both the cysteine and the phenylalanine. The sequence is cut down to CDR3 DNA, 39 bases in frame from base 1. In the germline V gene, CDR1 corresponds to SGHVS and CDR2 to FNYEAQ. Between the V and J ends, shortened by 4 bases and 5 bases respectively, the junction contains 10 bases.

This TCR derives from a woman between 40 and 50 years old with Graves' ophthalmopathy. Sequences were obtained from blood. In this chain, TRBV7-6 is recombined with TRBJ2-3, with the D segment identity uncertain. The bases are TGTGCCAGCAGCTCTGCACAAGGAGATACGCAGTATTTT. This codes for CASSSAQGDTQYF.